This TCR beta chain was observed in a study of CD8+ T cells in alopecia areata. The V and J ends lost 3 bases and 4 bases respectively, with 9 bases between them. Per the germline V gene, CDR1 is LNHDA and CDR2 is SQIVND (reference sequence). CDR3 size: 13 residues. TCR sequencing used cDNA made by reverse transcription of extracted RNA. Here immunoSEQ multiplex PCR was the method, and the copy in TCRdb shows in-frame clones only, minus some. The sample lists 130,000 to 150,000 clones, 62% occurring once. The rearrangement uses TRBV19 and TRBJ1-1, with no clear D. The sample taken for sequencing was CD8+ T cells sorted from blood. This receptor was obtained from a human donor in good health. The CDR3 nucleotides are TGTGCCAGTAGTATCGTTTTCCCCACTGAAGCTTTCTTT. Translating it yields CASSIVFPTEAFF.